Listed below are T cell receptor beta chains from one sample, sequenced in a study of blood T cell repertoires in COVID-19. Clones were sequenced by immunoSEQ multiplex PCR, and TCRdb holds only the in-frame ones, with some missing. The sample comprises 170,000 or so clones, around 83% of which are singletons, and about 7.3% rests with the top ten. Material for sequencing was peripheral blood. Receptors originate from a man aged 45-60 years with active or convalescent COVID-19. CDR3s include the opening cysteine and the closing phenylalanine or tryptophan. A D gene is named only where the DNA matches it firmly. Some rows mark clone size as missing; the rest say once, few, many or name a class of expanded clone.

NA	TRBV7-9	TRBD1	TRBJ1-2	TGTGCCAGCAGCTCTTCGACAGGGCAACGTGGCTACACCTTC	CASSSSTGQRGYTF
NA	TRBV6-6	TRBD1	TRBJ1-2	TGTGCCAGCAGGCAAGGGGGACAGAACTATGGCTACACCTTC	CASRQGGQNYGYTF
NA	TRBV6-1	NA	TRBJ2-2	TGTGCCAGCAGTGAACAGGGGATGCTCACCGGGGAGCTGTTTTTT	CASSEQGMLTGELFF
NA	TRBV7-9	NA	TRBJ1-3	TGTGCCAGCAGCTTAGAACTCTCTGGAAACACCATATATTTT	CASSLELSGNTIYF
NA	TRBV11-2	NA	TRBJ1-2	TGTGCCAGCAGCTTAGACCCATTTTTATGGAGCGACTATGGCTACACCTTC	CASSLDPFLWSDYGYTF
NA	TRBV5-1	NA	TRBJ2-2	TGCGCCAGCAGCCTTCGACAGACCACCGGGGAGCTGTTTTTT	CASSLRQTTGELFF
NA	TRBV11-2	NA	TRBJ1-2	TGTGCCAGCAGCTTCGAACAGGGTTTTTATGGCTACACCTTC	CASSFEQGFYGYTF
NA	TRBV6-5	TRBD2	TRBJ2-1	TGTGCCAGCAGTTCACTAGCGAACAATGAGCAGTTCTTC	CASSSLANNEQFF
NA	TRBV5-1	TRBD2	TRBJ2-1	TGCGCCAGCAGCTTGGTCACTAGCGAGTACAATGAGCAGTTCTTC	CASSLVTSEYNEQFF
NA	TRBV30	TRBD1	TRBJ1-2	TGTGCCTGGATTACCGTTCTGCCGACAGGGGACTATGGCTACACCTTC	CAWITVLPTGDYGYTF
NA	TRBV4-1	TRBD2	TRBJ2-5	TGCGCCAGCAGCCAGGTGGGGGGGAGGCAAGAGACCCAGTACTTC	CASSQVGGRQETQYF
once	TRBV4-3	NA	TRBJ2-1	TGCGCCAGCAGCCAAGTACCGCGTGGCAATGAGCAGTTCTTC	CASSQVPRGNEQFF
once	TRBV6-5	NA	TRBJ1-6	TGTGCCAGCAGATTAGATTCACCCCTCCACTTT	CASRLDSPLHF
NA	TRBV5-5	NA	TRBJ1-4	TGTGCCAGCAGCAAAATCGGACAGTCTCTTGTTGAAAAACTGTTTTTT	CASSKIGQSLVEKLFF
NA	TRBV27	TRBD1	TRBJ1-2	TGTGCCAGCAGACGGGACAGCTTCAACTATGGCTACACCTTC	CASRRDSFNYGYTF
NA	TRBV9	NA	TRBJ2-7	TGTGCCAGCAGCGTCTCATCTAGCGCCGGCGAGCAGTACTTC	CASSVSSSAGEQYF
once	TRBV29-1	NA	TRBJ2-7	TGCAGCGTTGAAGGCCCCGACAGTTACGAGCAGTACTTC	CSVEGPDSYEQYF